One and the same sample provided the 3 T cell receptor beta chains below, sequenced in a study of blood T cell repertoires in COVID-19. Using immunoSEQ multiplex PCR, the repertoire was profiled, and TCRdb retains in-frame clones only, with some absent. The repertoire holds about 250,000 clones, 75% to 90% seen once, with 2.4% in the top ten. Sequenced material: PBMCs or T cells enriched from blood (not recorded which). These receptor sequences come from a woman aged 18-29 years who had recovered from COVID-19.

The chain combines TRBV27 with TRBJ2-1, with a tentative D call TRBD1 (6 bases). Trimming shortened V by 10 bases and J by 4 bases, and 14 bases separated the two germline ends. There are 13 residues in the CDR3. From germline, CDR1 is MNHEY and CDR2 SMNVEV (reference sequence). CDR3 amino acids: CATAGVMYNEQFF. CDR3 nucleotide sequence: TGTGCCACAGCAGGGGTCATGTACAATGAGCAGTTCTTC.

This clone occurred a few times. V is TRBV11-2 and J is TRBJ2-1; the D gene is possibly TRBD2 (5 bases). Deletions cut 4 bases from V and 5 bases from J, with 9 bases between. The germline gives CDR1 SGHAT, CDR2 FQNNGV. The CDR3 length is 13 residues. The CDR3 sequence: CASSSAGHNEQFF. The DNA of the CDR3 is TGTGCCAGCAGCTCGGCGGGCCACAATGAGCAGTTCTTC.

The chain has TRBV19 and TRBJ1-5; tentatively, D is TRBD1 (6 bases). Germline V lookup: CDR1 LNHDA, CDR2 SQIVND (reference sequence). The CDR3 totals 15 residues. Trimming shortened V by 1 base and J by 6 bases, and 13 bases separated the two germline ends. CDR3 DNA sequence: TGTGCCAGTAGTATAGCTAACAGGGCTACTCAGCCCCAGCATTTT. It translates to CASSIANRATQPQHF.